This record covers a single T cell receptor beta chain. This sample was included in a study of T cell repertoires in cytomegalovirus infection. V gave up 3 bases and J gave up 7 bases; unmatched junction bases: 11. The CDR3 totals 14 residues. Germline V CDR1 and CDR2: SQVTM, ANQGSEA. TCRdb re-derived calls from the reads in MiXCR, one entry per CDR3 protein. The repertoire consists of approximately 700,000 distinct CDR3 sequences, with less than 40% occurring once and the leading ten covering roughly 2.9%. V usage is TRBV29-1 and J usage is TRBJ2-7; TRBD1 aligns across 8 bases. The sequenced sample consisted of PBMCs. This receptor was taken from a human donor in good health (CMV status not recorded). Some clones in this sample may be carry-over from other donors' samples. CDR3 sequence: CSVERSDRVREQYF. CDR3 sequence (DNA): TGCAGCGTTGAGCGTTCGGACAGGGTGAGAGAGCAGTACTTC.